This T cell receptor beta chain was identified during a study of blood T cell repertoires in COVID-19. Across the whole study: T cells, B-cell-depleted T cells, or PBMCs provided the cDNA or gDNA that served as material.

Across over 20 US areas, participants ranged in age from roughly 18 to 95 years. Exposed participants encountered a COVID-19 case during the 2 weeks preceding study entry. V lost 4 bases to trimming and J lost 1 base, with 8 bases between them. Germline V gene sequence: CDR1 SGHRS, CDR2 YFSETQ. This CDR3 has 14 residues. Study processing details: Amplified reference gene primers provided the basis for estimating nucleated cell counts. Clones were sequenced by immunoSEQ multiplex PCR, and TCRdb holds only the in-frame ones, with some missing. Clonal size and the V and J genes are those of that table, whereas D and trimming came from the DNA. The sample comprises about 250,000 clones, around four fifths of which are singletons, and 3.6% rests with the top ten.

The gene calls are TRBV5-1 and TRBJ2-2; D may be TRBD1 (6 bases). Specimen: PBMCs or T cells enriched from blood (not recorded which). The clonotype comes from a middle-aged woman who had been exposed to COVID-19. The CDR3 region has the DNA TGCGCCAGCAGCGTGGGACAGAACACCGGGGAGCTGTTTTTT. As protein: CASSVGQNTGELFF.